This record looks at one TCR beta chain sequence and its context. The antigen remains undetermined. V was cut by 0 bases and J by 6 bases, with 9 bases left in between. Per germline, CDR1 SGHDT and CDR2 YYEEEE. This CDR3 region has 13 residues. The sample comes from a study of PD-L1 blockade in urothelial cancer. Study findings and constraints: Durable-benefit patients expanded tumor-associated blood clones more at 3 weeks.

The investigators introduced synthetic TCR analog templates into each PCR as spikes. TCRdb keeps only in-frame clones here, not all; method: immunoSEQ multiplex PCR. The profile shows 38,000 or so clones, about four fifths of them singletons. Time point in this sample: peripheral blood 6 weeks after treatment start. The clonotype originates from a middle-aged man with urothelial cancer. The chain combines TRBV5-6 with TRBJ1-2; a possible D gene is TRBD1 (5 bases). Sequencing used PBMCs, obtained around atezolizumab (anti-PD-L1) treatment. CDR3 amino acids: CASSLVGENGYTF. In DNA, the CDR3 is TGTGCCAGCAGCTTGGTAGGGGAAAATGGCTACACCTTC.